In this sample, the clone carrying this T cell receptor (beta chain) turned up a few times. What it binds is unknown. This entry belongs to a study of T cell repertoires in cytomegalovirus infection. Findings of the study overall: CMV carriers having the relevant HLA were flagged by cumulative public TCR beta family frequency.

The CDR3 runs to 14 residues. Germline V gives CDR1 MNHEY, CDR2 SVGEGT. Trimming stripped 4 bases from V and 4 bases from J, with 11 bases between. From the reads, TCRdb called clonotypes with MiXCR, one entry per CDR3 protein. The repertoire holds 45,000 to 75,000 distinct CDR3 sequences, 25% to 40% seen once, with roughly two thirds in the top ten. The V and J genes are TRBV6-2 or TRBV6-3 and TRBJ1-3, with D possibly matching TRBD1 (6 bases). This clonotype was sampled from a human donor in good health (CMV status not recorded). Some clones in this sample may be carry-over from other donors' samples. Material: PBMCs, sequenced either directly or after in vitro stimulation (not recorded which). The CDR3 loop is CASSSGQNGNTIYF. The CDR3 coding sequence is TGTGCCAGCAGTTCGGGACAAAACGGAAACACCATATATTTT.